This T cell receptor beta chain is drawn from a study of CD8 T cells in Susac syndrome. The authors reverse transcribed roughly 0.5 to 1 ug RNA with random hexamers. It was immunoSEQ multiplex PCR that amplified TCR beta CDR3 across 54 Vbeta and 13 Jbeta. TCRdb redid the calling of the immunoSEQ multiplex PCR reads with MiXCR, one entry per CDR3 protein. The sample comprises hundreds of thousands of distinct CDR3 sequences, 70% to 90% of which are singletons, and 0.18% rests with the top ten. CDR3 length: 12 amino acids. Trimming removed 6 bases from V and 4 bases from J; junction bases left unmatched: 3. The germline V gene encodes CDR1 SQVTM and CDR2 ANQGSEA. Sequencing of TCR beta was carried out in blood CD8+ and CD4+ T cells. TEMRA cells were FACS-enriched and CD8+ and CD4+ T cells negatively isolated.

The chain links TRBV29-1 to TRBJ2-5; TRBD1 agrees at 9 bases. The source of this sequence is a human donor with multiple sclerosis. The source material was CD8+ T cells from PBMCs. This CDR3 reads CSVGTGTETQYF. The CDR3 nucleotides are TGCAGCGTGGGGACAGGGACAGAGACCCAGTACTTC.